Sequencing of this T cell receptor (beta chain) was carried out in a study of breast tumors, draining lymph nodes, adjacent tissues. TCRdb fed the multiplex PCR reads into MiXCR, producing one record per CDR3 protein. The sample has around 50,000 distinct CDR3 sequences, around 23% seen once. The junction had 7 bases not matched to a gene; V was cut back by 10 bases and J by 7 bases. Per the germline V gene, CDR1 is SNHLY and CDR2 is FYNNEI. This CDR3 contains 13 residues. This clonotype is deemed large. The antigen is unknown. Broader study findings: The lymph node origin of tumor T cells was framed as consistent with a hypothesis, not demonstrated. Tumors had less TCR diversity than lymph nodes, more than nontumor tissue. Luminal-like breast cancer showed significantly higher tumor–nontumor repertoire similarity than basal-like.

This chain uses TRBV2 with TRBJ1-6, with TRBD1 matching 7 bases. The sample taken for sequencing was breast tumor tissue. This receptor was obtained from a female donor with breast cancer. Some clones in this sample may be carry-over from other donors' samples. As DNA, the CDR3 is TGTGCCATCCGCCGGGACAGAAATTCACCCCTCCACTTT. It specifies CAIRRDRNSPLHF.